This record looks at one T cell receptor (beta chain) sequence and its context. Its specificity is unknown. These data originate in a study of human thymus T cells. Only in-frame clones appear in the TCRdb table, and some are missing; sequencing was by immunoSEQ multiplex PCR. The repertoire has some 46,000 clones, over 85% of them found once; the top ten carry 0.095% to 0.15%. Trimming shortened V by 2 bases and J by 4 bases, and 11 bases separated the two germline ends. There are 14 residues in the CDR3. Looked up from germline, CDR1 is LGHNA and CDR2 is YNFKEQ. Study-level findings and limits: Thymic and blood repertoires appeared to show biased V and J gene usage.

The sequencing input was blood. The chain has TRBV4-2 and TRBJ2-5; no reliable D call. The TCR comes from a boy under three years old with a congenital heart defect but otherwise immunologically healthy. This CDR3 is CASSQQRHRETQYF. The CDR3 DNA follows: TGTGCCAGCAGCCAACAACGACATAGAGAGACCCAGTACTTC.